Presented here are 7 T cell receptor beta chains from one specimen sequenced in a study of CD8+ T cells in alopecia areata. The authors extracted RNA and reverse transcribed it into cDNA as the sequencing template. Using immunoSEQ multiplex PCR, the repertoire was profiled, and TCRdb retains in-frame clones only, with some absent. The repertoire holds hundreds of thousands of clones, with approximately 60% as singletons. Treatment noted: oral pan-JAK inhibitor, 5-10 mg twice daily. The specimen was CD4+ T cells sorted from blood, collected around week 53, from a patient treated with tofacitinib. These receptors all come from a human donor with alopecia areata.

This chain joins TRBV30 and TRBJ2-3; 8 bases line up with TRBD2. The J segment lost 2 bases and the V segment lost 4 bases, leaving 5 bases of the junction unmatched. CDR1 is GTSNPN, CDR2 SVGIG, per germline (reference sequence). This CDR3 comprises 14 residues. CDR3: CAWNPGLATDTQYF. CDR3 sequence (DNA): TGTGCCTGGAACCCAGGACTAGCCACAGATACGCAGTATTTT.

This clone was seen repeatedly, ten times or more. V is TRBV4-1 and J is TRBJ1-4, with a weak D call TRBD1 (6 bases). Trimming removed 2 bases from V and 5 bases from J, with 27 bases in between. This CDR3 is built from 20 residues. The germline CDR1 and CDR2 sequences are MGHRA and YSYEKL. The CDR3 DNA sequence: TGCGCCAGCAGCCAACCTTTTGGGGGGTCCGGACAGCGAGGGAATGAAAAACTGTTTTTT. Translating gives CASSQPFGGSGQRGNEKLFF.

The chain combines TRBV19 with TRBJ2-6; 9 bases fit TRBD1. CDR1 is LNHDA, CDR2 SQIVND, per germline (reference sequence). J was trimmed by 3 bases and V by 7 bases; bases with no gene match: 10. The CDR3 consists of 17 residues. In DNA, the CDR3 is TGTGCCAGTAACCCGGGACAGGGTGGGCTTGGGGCCAACGTCCTGACTTTC. Translated: CASNPGQGGLGANVLTF.

The chain recombines TRBV9 with TRBJ2-7; the D is unclear. This CDR3 spans 14 amino acids. CDR1 and CDR2 (germline): SGDLS, YYNGEE. V shed 0 bases and J shed 0 bases, with 7 bases lying between them. The CDR3 DNA follows: TGTGCCAGCAGCGTAGCAGACGGCTCCTACGAGCAGTACTTC. It specifies CASSVADGSYEQYF.

This clone occurred a few times. CDR3 in amino acids: CASSYVSGEETQYF. CDR3 coding DNA: TGTGCCAGCAGTTACGTTAGCGGGGAAGAGACCCAGTACTTC. The rearrangement joins TRBV2 to TRBJ2-5; 8 nucleotides match TRBD2. Germline V gene sequence: CDR1 SNHLY, CDR2 FYNNEI. Trimming removed 5 bases from V and 3 bases from J; junction bases left unmatched: 5. This CDR3 contains 14 residues. Full variable domain (missing parts from reference TRBV2 and TRBJ2-5): EPEVTQTPSHQVTQMGQEVILRCVPISNHLYFYWYRQILGQKVEFLVSFYNNEISEKSEIFDDQFSVERPDGSNFTLKIRSTKLEDSAMYFCASSYVSGEETQYFGPGTRLLVL.

The sample holds a few counts of this clone. The V call is TRBV7-2, the J call TRBJ2-7; D is unclear. The CDR3 spans 14 residues. Looked up from germline, CDR1 is SGHTA and CDR2 is FQGNSA. V shed 3 bases and J shed 0 bases, with 9 bases lying between them. CDR3 protein: CASSLTGSSYEQYF. DNA of the CDR3: TGTGCCAGCAGCTTGACGGGTAGCTCCTACGAGCAGTACTTC.

CDR3 protein: CASSQESSKGTEAFF. The CDR3 DNA sequence: TGCGCCAGCAGTCAAGAATCCTCAAAGGGGACTGAAGCTTTCTTT. V and J are TRBV23-1 and TRBJ1-1; tentative D call: TRBD1 (5 bases). TRBV23-1 is noted as an ORF with a role that remains uncertain. This CDR3 is 15 amino acids long. Trimming took off 2 bases at V and 5 bases at J, with 15 bases between the two ends.